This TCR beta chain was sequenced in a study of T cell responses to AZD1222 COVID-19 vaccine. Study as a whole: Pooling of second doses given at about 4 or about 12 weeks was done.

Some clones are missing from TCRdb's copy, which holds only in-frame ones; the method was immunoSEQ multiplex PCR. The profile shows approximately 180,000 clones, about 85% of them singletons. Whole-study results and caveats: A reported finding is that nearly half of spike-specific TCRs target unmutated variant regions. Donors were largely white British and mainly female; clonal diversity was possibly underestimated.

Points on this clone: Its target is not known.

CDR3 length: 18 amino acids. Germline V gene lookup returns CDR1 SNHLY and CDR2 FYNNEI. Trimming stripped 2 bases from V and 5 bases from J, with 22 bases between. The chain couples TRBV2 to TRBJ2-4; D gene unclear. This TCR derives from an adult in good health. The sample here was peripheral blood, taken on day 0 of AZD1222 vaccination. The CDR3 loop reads CASSEQPMSLGRENIQYF. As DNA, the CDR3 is TGTGCCAGCAGTGAACAACCCATGAGCCTCGGCCGGGAAAACATTCAGTACTTC.